These 27 T cell receptor beta chains originate from one sample sequenced in a study of blood T cell repertoires in COVID-19. Generated by immunoSEQ multiplex PCR, the TCRdb table keeps only in-frame clones and is missing some. This table holds 450,000 or so clones, around 91% found once. The source material was peripheral blood. The receptors were gathered from a woman aged 40 to 50 with COVID-19, enrolled during active disease.

This chain joins TRBV27 and TRBJ1-5, with D unresolved. The CDR3 consists of 13 residues. CDR1 is MNHEY, CDR2 SMNVEV, per germline (reference sequence). Trimming stripped 5 bases from V and 3 bases from J, with 8 bases between. CDR3 sequence: CASSRQNNQPQHF. In nucleotides, the CDR3 is TGTGCCAGCAGTAGACAAAACAATCAGCCCCAGCATTTT.

J is TRBJ2-1 and V is TRBV6-5; TRBD1 matches at 7 bases. The CDR3 is 13 residues long. Looked up from germline, CDR1 is MNHEY and CDR2 is SVGAGI. The V gene end was trimmed by 6 bases and the J gene end by 3 bases; junction bases not matched to a gene: 2. CDR3 bases: TGTGCCAGCAGACAGGGGCACTACAATGAGCAGTTCTTC. It encodes CASRQGHYNEQFF.

This chain joins TRBV28 and TRBJ1-4; D is uncertain. Germline-derived CDR1 and CDR2 are MDHEN and SYDVKM. V was trimmed by 7 bases and J by 4 bases, leaving 13 bases between them. This CDR3 contains 14 residues. CDR3 bases: TGTGCCAGCAAGAGGGTATGGGGTAATGAAAAACTGTTTTTT. The encoded protein is CASKRVWGNEKLFF.

In DNA form, the CDR3 reads TGCGCCAGCAGCTTTACCCTACAGGGGAACACTGAAGCTTTCTTT. Protein sequence: CASSFTLQGNTEAFF. The V call is TRBV5-1, the J call TRBJ1-1; the D gene is possibly TRBD1 (6 bases). Trimming removed 2 bases at V and 1 base at J, with 12 bases between. Germline V gene data show CDR1 as SGHRS and CDR2 as YFSETQ. The CDR3 has 15 residues.

J is TRBJ1-5 and V is TRBV7-2; TRBD1 matches 8 bases. CDR1 is SGHTA and CDR2 is FQGNSA in the germline V gene. The length of the CDR3 is 13 residues. With 6 bases clipped from V and 5 bases from J, the junction kept 3 bases outside the gene matches. The CDR3, as DNA: TGTGCCAGCAGATCGACAGGGGATCAGCCCCAGCATTTT. It encodes CASRSTGDQPQHF.

V is TRBV5-5 and J is TRBJ1-4; 8 positions agree with TRBD1. The ends lost 7 bases at V and 4 bases at J; junction bases unmatched: 15. From germline, CDR1 is SGHKS and CDR2 YYEKEE (reference sequence). CDR3 length: 17 residues. CDR3 in amino acids: CASCITGTGFLNEKLFF. The CDR3 region has the DNA TGTGCCAGCTGCATTACCGGGACAGGTTTTCTTAATGAAAAACTGTTTTTT.

The chain uses TRBV7-9 and TRBJ1-2; the D gene is possibly TRBD1 (5 bases). Trimming pared 4 bases from V and 8 bases from J, leaving 20 bases between. CDR1 is SEHNR, CDR2 FQNEAQ, per germline (reference sequence). The CDR3 totals 15 residues. CDR3 nucleotides: TGTGCCAGCAGCTCCCTTGGGGCCGGTTTGTGGGGCTACACCTTC. It yields the protein CASSSLGAGLWGYTF.

The genes are TRBV6-6 and TRBJ2-7, with TRBD1 identical over 7 bases. The CDR3 sequence is 14 residues long. The trim removed 6 bases at V and 3 bases at J, leaving 8 bases unmatched. Germline CDR1 is MNHNY and CDR2 is SVGAGI (reference sequence). CDR3 sequence: CASSREGANYEQYF. For the CDR3, the DNA is TGTGCCAGCAGCCGCGAGGGGGCCAACTACGAGCAGTACTTC.

The count of this clone is one. CDR3 amino acids: CASSPGTSGSRNEQFF. CDR3 DNA: TGTGCCAGCAGTCCCGGGACTAGCGGGAGCCGCAATGAGCAGTTCTTC. This chain links TRBV27 with TRBJ2-1; 14 bases align to TRBD2. This CDR3 comprises 16 residues. Germline-derived CDR1 and CDR2 are MNHEY and SMNVEV (reference sequence). V lost 5 bases and J lost 6; bases outside the gene matches: 6.

This clone has a single count. The chain is built from TRBV27 and TRBJ1-5, with unresolved D. The V gene lost 6 bases and the J gene lost 1 base, with 13 bases spanning the gap. The CDR3 sequence is 15 residues long. Germline V lookup: CDR1 MNHEY, CDR2 SMNVEV (reference sequence). CDR3 region: CASRRLSGSNQPQHF. The CDR3, as DNA: TGTGCCAGCAGAAGACTCTCTGGCAGCAATCAGCCCCAGCATTTT.

CDR3 amino acids: CATRGGTAFDRTEAFF. As DNA, the CDR3 is TGTGCCACCAGGGGCGGGACAGCCTTTGACCGCACTGAAGCTTTCTTT. This chain connects TRBV24-1 to TRBJ1-1; TRBD1 agrees at 7 bases. This CDR3 has 16 amino acids. V trimming: 7 bases; J trimming: 4 bases; junction bases outside the gene matches: 14. Germline V lookup: CDR1 KGHDR, CDR2 SFDVKD.

The J gene is TRBJ1-6, the V gene TRBV28, with D possibly matching TRBD1 (5 bases). V dropped 3 bases and J dropped 10 bases, with 10 bases sitting between them. The CDR3 consists of 13 residues. Germline CDR1 MDHEN, CDR2 SYDVKM. CDR3 loop: CASSLIRESPLHF. The CDR3 coding sequence is TGTGCCAGCAGTTTGATCAGGGAATCACCCCTCCACTTT.

The chain recombines TRBV19 with TRBJ2-5; 7 bases fit TRBD1. The trim removed 5 bases at V and 5 bases at J, leaving 2 bases unmatched. CDR1 and CDR2 from the germline V gene are LNHDA and SQIVND (reference sequence). The CDR3 is 12 residues long. DNA of the CDR3: TGTGCCAGTAGTTCGGACAGGGAGACCCAGTACTTC. Its translation is CASSSDRETQYF.

The rearrangement joins TRBV6-5 to TRBJ1-5; weak D call: TRBD1 (5 bases). The germline gives CDR1 MNHEY, CDR2 SVGAGI. Deletions cut 9 bases from V and 7 bases from J, with 19 bases between. The CDR3 has 14 amino acids. The DNA for the CDR3 is TGTGCCAGTGGGGGGGGTGATGGAAAGCAGCCCCAGCATTTT. Translated: CASGGGDGKQPQHF.

This clone was recorded only once. The chain couples TRBV5-8 to TRBJ1-3, with unresolved D. CDR3 length: 16 residues. The ends were cut back, 1 base at V and 1 base at J, with 12 bases in the middle. Germline CDR1 and CDR2: SGHTS and YDEGEE. This CDR3 is CASSLYRRNSGNTIYF. For the CDR3, the DNA is TGTGCCAGCAGCTTGTATCGGAGAAATTCTGGAAACACCATATATTTT.

Worth noting for this clone: One end of the junction does not line up with germline, which may come from a read error. The genes are TRBV7-7 and TRBJ2-1, with D maybe TRBD2 (5 bases). The germline V gene has CDR1 SSHAT and CDR2 FNYEAQ (reference sequence). The CDR3 covers 15 residues. The CDR3 is CASSRGFGGYNEQFF. In DNA form, the CDR3 reads TGTGCTAGCAGCCGGGGATTCGGCGGCTACAATGAGCAGTTCTTC.

Comments on this clone: This sample includes further DNA sequences coding for the same CDR3. This chain links TRBV9 with TRBJ1-3; no clear D gene. Germline V gene data show CDR1 as SGDLS and CDR2 as YYNGEE. There are 14 residues in the CDR3. The V and J ends lost 2 bases and 0 bases respectively, with 6 bases between them. The CDR3 nucleotides are TGTGCCAGCAGCGTTACAGACTCTGGAAACACCATATATTTT. This translates into CASSVTDSGNTIYF. Based on the CDR3 plus reference TRBV9 and TRBJ1-3, the full variable domain is DSGVTQTPKHLITATGQRVTLRCSPRSGDLSVYWYQQSLDQGLQFLIQYYNGEERAKGNILERFSAQQFPDLHSELNLSSLELGDSALYFCASSVTDSGNTIYFGEGSWLTVV.

The chain carries TRBV7-2 and TRBJ1-5; TRBD1 matches 7 bases. The CDR3 is 15 residues long. Looked up from germline, CDR1 is SGHTA and CDR2 is FQGNSA. Trimming cost V 2 bases and J 3 bases; bases outside gene matches: 4. In DNA form, the CDR3 reads TGTGCCAGCAGCTTAAACAGGGGCCCCAATCAGCCCCAGCATTTT. Protein product: CASSLNRGPNQPQHF.

The chain carries TRBV27 and TRBJ1-2; a weak D match, TRBD1 (5 bases). CDR1 and CDR2 from the germline V gene are MNHEY and SMNVEV (reference sequence). This CDR3 has 11 residues. Trimming took 7 bases from V and 5 from J, leaving 8 bases between them. The DNA of the CDR3 is TGTGCCAGCATGGGGGGGTATGGCTACACCTTC. Its translation: CASMGGYGYTF.

V usage is TRBV6-4 and J usage is TRBJ2-3, with D possibly matching TRBD1 (6 bases). From germline, CDR1 is MRHNA and CDR2 SNTAGT. The CDR3 totals 21 residues. Trimming removed 2 bases from V and 2 bases from J, with 29 bases in between. CDR3 in amino acids: CASSDGTRAGAPSSPTDTQYF. CDR3 sequence (DNA): TGTGCCAGCAGTGACGGCACTCGGGCAGGGGCGCCATCCAGCCCCACAGATACGCAGTATTTT.

This clone was seen only a few times. The chain recombines TRBV19 with TRBJ1-3, with 8 bases aligning to TRBD1. Per germline, CDR1 LNHDA and CDR2 SQIVND (reference sequence). J was trimmed by 4 bases and V by 5 bases; bases with no gene match: 1. The CDR3 is 13 residues long. CDR3: CASSGTGGNTIYF. DNA of the CDR3: TGTGCCAGTAGTGGGACAGGAGGAAACACCATATATTTT.

The chain has TRBV28 and TRBJ1-4, with D hard to call. V lost 7 bases to trimming and J lost 0 bases, with 9 bases between them. The CDR3 extends over 14 amino acids. CDR1 MDHEN and CDR2 SYDVKM come from the germline V gene. Here the CDR3 DNA reads TGTGCCAGCAAATCCTCTACAACTAATGAAAAACTGTTTTTT. Its protein is CASKSSTTNEKLFF.

The genes are TRBV5-1 and TRBJ2-3; D gene unclear. Looked up from germline, CDR1 is SGHRS and CDR2 is YFSETQ. Trimming removed 5 bases from V and 3 bases from J, with 7 bases in between. The CDR3 runs 12 residues. In DNA form, the CDR3 reads TGCGCCAGCAGTCTCCTTACAGATACGCAGTATTTT. This codes for CASSLLTDTQYF.

The chain couples TRBV6-6 to TRBJ2-1, with TRBD1 as a possible D gene (7 bases). Trimming stripped 4 bases from V and 3 bases from J, with 13 bases between. Looked up from germline, CDR1 is MNHNY and CDR2 is SVGAGI (reference sequence). This CDR3 region has 15 residues. The CDR3 coding sequence is TGTGCCAGCAGTTTGGAGGGGGCAATCTACAATGAGCAGTTCTTC. This encodes CASSLEGAIYNEQFF.

This clone has just one count. The chain is built from TRBV9 and TRBJ2-2; 7 nucleotides agree with TRBD2. The CDR3 covers 15 residues. From germline, CDR1 is SGDLS and CDR2 YYNGEE. Trimming at V came to 4 bases and at J to 3 bases, leaving 6 bases not matched to a gene. This CDR3 reads CASSRAGTDTGELFF. The CDR3 nucleotides read TGTGCCAGCAGCAGAGCGGGGACGGACACCGGGGAGCTGTTTTTT.

V gene TRBV5-4 combines with J gene TRBJ2-7; 7 positions match TRBD2. J was trimmed by 4 bases and V by 7 bases; bases with no gene match: 17. The CDR3 runs 16 residues. Germline CDR1 reads SGHNT; CDR2 reads YYREEE (reference sequence). The CDR3 sequence: CASGSATGGRGYEQYF. CDR3 coding DNA: TGTGCCAGCGGTTCAGCTACTGGCGGGAGAGGGTACGAGCAGTACTTC.

The V gene is TRBV12-3 or TRBV12-4, the J gene TRBJ2-3; no reliable D call. The germline V and J ends were trimmed by 7 bases and 3 bases, with 5 bases remaining between them. The CDR3 spans 11 residues. The CDR3 protein is CASTRTDTQYF. Here the CDR3 DNA reads TGTGCCAGCACCCGTACAGATACGCAGTATTTT.